This TCR beta chain originates from a study of technical replicates of blood from a handful of donors. Using immunoSEQ multiplex PCR, the repertoire was profiled, and TCRdb retains in-frame clones only, with some absent. The sample includes about 88,000 clones, around 94% of them seen just once. The sequencing sample was made of T cells isolated from PBMCs. This TCR was sampled from a human donor in good health.

In DNA form, the CDR3 reads TGTGCCAGTCGAAGCTTTACAGGGGAGAGCTACAATGAGCAGTTCTTC. Protein product: CASRSFTGESYNEQFF. The chain carries TRBV19 and TRBJ2-1, with 7 bases aligning to TRBD1. The CDR3 extends over 16 amino acids. With 8 bases clipped from V and 3 bases from J, the junction kept 13 bases outside the gene matches. CDR1 is LNHDA, CDR2 SQIVND, per germline (reference sequence).